The 17 T cell receptor beta chains below come from one sample, sequenced in a study of blood T cell repertoires in COVID-19 (dated by TCRdb to about 2020). The protocol used for the library was the immunoSEQ multiplex PCR assay. The table was pulled from immuneACCESS by TCRdb, which kept in-frame rearrangements only. Such tables lose some clones; where checked, under half of the loss comes from unresolved V genes, and the rest has no known cause. In all, the sample holds about 140,000 clones, and about 86% of those were seen once. The ten largest clonotypes hold more than 1.5% of the sample. The sample comprised peripheral blood. The source is a woman aged 55-69 years with acute or convalescent COVID-19.

The gene calls are TRBV27 and TRBJ1-2; D not certain. The CDR3 is 14 residues long. V was trimmed by 6 bases and J by 5 bases, leaving 16 bases between them. Germline lookup yields CDR1 MNHEY and CDR2 SMNVEV (reference sequence). The CDR3 is CASSRGPEFYGYTF. The CDR3 DNA is TGTGCCAGCAGCCGCGGTCCCGAATTTTATGGCTACACCTTC.

V usage is TRBV5-8 and J usage is TRBJ1-3; a possible D gene is TRBD1 (6 bases). The V end lost 4 bases, the J end lost 0 bases, and 11 bases lay between the germline ends. Germline-derived CDR1 and CDR2 are SGHTS and YDEGEE. The CDR3 is 15 residues long. CDR3: CASSHRASSGNTIYF. Written as DNA, the CDR3 is TGTGCCAGCAGCCACAGGGCTTCCTCTGGAAACACCATATATTTT. The full variable domain, completed using reference TRBV5-8 and TRBJ1-3, is EAGVTQSPTHLIKTRGQQATLRCSPISGHTSVYWYQQALGLGLQFLLWYDEGEERNRGNFPPRFSGRQFPNYSSELNVNALELEDSALYLCASSHRASSGNTIYFGEGSWLTVV.

V and J are TRBV19 and TRBJ2-4, with D possibly being TRBD2 (6 bases). Germline V gene data show CDR1 as LNHDA and CDR2 as SQIVND (reference sequence). This CDR3 has 14 residues. Between the trimmed V and J ends, which lost 4 bases and 0 bases, there was a span of 7 bases. The CDR3 loop is CASSNGGAKNIQYF. In nucleotides, the CDR3 is TGTGCCAGTAGTAACGGGGGAGCCAAAAACATTCAGTACTTC.

The chain carries TRBV19 and TRBJ2-3, with 11 positions matching TRBD1. Germline V gives CDR1 LNHDA, CDR2 SQIVND (reference sequence). The CDR3 covers 17 residues. Trimming at V came to 8 bases and at J to 1 base, leaving 11 bases not matched to a gene. The CDR3, as DNA: TGTGCCAGTGACCCGGGACAGGGGGGCCCCGGCACAGATACGCAGTATTTT. It specifies CASDPGQGGPGTDTQYF.

The chain carries TRBV7-2 and TRBJ1-4; TRBD1 might be the D (5 bases). The germline V gene encodes CDR1 SGHTA and CDR2 FQGNSA. V lost 2 bases to trimming and J lost 0 bases, with 10 bases between them. The CDR3 is 16 residues long. The DNA of the CDR3 is TGTGCCAGCAGCTTAAGGGGTTCTGCAACTAATGAAAAACTGTTTTTT. This encodes CASSLRGSATNEKLFF.

The CDR3 DNA follows: TGTGCCAGCAGCTCATGGACCCCCTTCGGACAGGGTGACTCTGGAAACACCATATATTTT. It yields the protein CASSSWTPFGQGDSGNTIYF. This sequence joins TRBV14 and TRBJ1-3, with 8 positions matching TRBD1. This CDR3 contains 20 residues. CDR1 is SGHDN and CDR2 is FVKESK in the germline V gene. V dropped 5 bases and J dropped 0; count of bases not matched to a gene: 18.

The chain has TRBV21-1 and TRBJ2-1; no DNA check was done on the table's D call, TRBD2. TRBV21-1 is noted as a pseudogene. The CDR3 sequence is 11 residues long. CDR3 amino acids: CASSKGEKQFF. The CDR3 bases are TGTGCCAGCAGCAAAGGGGAGAAGCAGTTCTTC.

This sequence joins TRBV5-1 and TRBJ1-2; D possibly corresponds to TRBD1 (5 bases). Trimming cost V 4 bases and J 4 bases, with 17 bases left between them. This CDR3 is 15 amino acids long. Per germline, CDR1 SGHRS and CDR2 YFSETQ. The CDR3 DNA reads TGCGCCAGCAGCCCGGACATTCACAAGAGCTATGGCTACACCTTC. It codes for CASSPDIHKSYGYTF.

The gene calls are TRBV2 and TRBJ2-7, with TRBD1 as a possible D gene (5 bases). CDR3 length: 13 residues. V dropped 10 bases and J dropped 2 bases, with 15 bases sitting between them. The germline CDR1 and CDR2 sequences are SNHLY and FYNNEI. The DNA for the CDR3 is TGTGCCATTCTGACAGAACCCACCTACGAGCAGTACTTC. Its translation is CAILTEPTYEQYF.

The rearrangement joins TRBV7-9 to TRBJ1-1; D unresolved. Trimming removed 6 bases from V and 0 bases from J, with 23 bases in between. The length of the CDR3 is 18 residues. Germline-derived CDR1 and CDR2 are SEHNR and FQNEAQ (reference sequence). This CDR3 reads CASRTMWQARVLNTEAFF. CDR3 DNA: TGTGCCAGCAGAACCATGTGGCAGGCTCGCGTTCTGAACACTGAAGCTTTCTTT.

The chain uses TRBV7-9 and TRBJ1-1; 9 bases line up with TRBD1. The ends lost 7 bases at V and 1 base at J; junction bases unmatched: 7. CDR3 length: 15 residues. The germline V gene encodes CDR1 SEHNR and CDR2 FQNEAQ (reference sequence). CDR3 in amino acids: CASNQDRGENTEAFF. The CDR3 DNA reads as TGTGCCAGCAACCAGGACAGGGGCGAGAACACTGAAGCTTTCTTT.

V gene TRBV7-9 combines with J gene TRBJ2-7; the match to TRBD2 covers 13 bases. The CDR3 extends over 15 amino acids. Germline values: CDR1 SEHNR, CDR2 FQNEAQ (reference sequence). The trim removed 5 bases at V and 2 bases at J, leaving 3 bases unmatched. CDR3 nucleotides: TGTGCCAGCAGCCAAACTAGCGGGGGGGCCTACGAGCAGTACTTC. Translation: CASSQTSGGAYEQYF. Drawing the rest from reference TRBV7-9 and TRBJ2-7, the complete variable domain is DTGVSQNPRHKITKRGQNVTFRCDPISEHNRLYWYRQTLGQGPEFLTYFQNEAQLEKSRLLSDRFSAERPKGSFSTLEIQRTEQGDSAMYLCASSQTSGGAYEQYFGPGTRLTVT.

This chain connects TRBV21-1 to TRBJ2-7; the table's D gene call, TRBD1, was not cross checked with the DNA. TRBV21-1 is a known pseudogene. The CDR3 runs 21 residues. The CDR3 sequence: CASSNHLLKAPTGTEGYEQYF. CDR3 DNA: TGTGCCAGCAGCAATCACTTGCTAAAAGCACCCACCGGGACAGAGGGCTACGAGCAGTACTTC.

This chain connects TRBV30 to TRBJ2-1; TRBD2 might be the D (6 bases). V gave up 5 bases and J gave up 2 bases, with 10 bases separating them. The CDR3 spans 13 residues. Germline assignment: CDR1 GTSNPN and CDR2 SVGIG (reference sequence). This CDR3 is CAWRRVAYNEQFF. CDR3 DNA sequence: TGTGCCTGGCGGAGGGTGGCCTACAATGAGCAGTTCTTC.

The V gene is TRBV6-5, the J gene TRBJ1-3, with 7 bases fitting TRBD1. Germline loops: CDR1 MNHEY, CDR2 SVGAGI. The CDR3 spans 14 residues. V lost 4 bases, J lost 0 bases, and 0 bases stayed unmatched. CDR3 bases: TGTGCCAGCAGTTCAGGGGGCTCTGGAAACACCATATATTTT. This gives the protein CASSSGGSGNTIYF.

The chain recombines TRBV28 with TRBJ1-2; D perhaps matches TRBD1 (5 bases). The CDR3 extends over 12 amino acids. The V end was cut by 2 bases, the J end by 6 bases, with 7 bases between. The germline V gene encodes CDR1 MDHEN and CDR2 SYDVKM. The CDR3 reads CASSLQGNGYTF. CDR3 DNA: TGTGCCAGCAGTTTACAGGGTAATGGCTACACCTTC.

The sample holds a few counts of this clone. The rearrangement uses TRBV18 and TRBJ1-1, with 7 nucleotides matching TRBD1. Germline CDR1 reads KGHSH; CDR2 reads LQKENI. Trimming at V came to 5 bases and at J to 2 bases, leaving 11 bases not matched to a gene. The CDR3 runs to 16 residues. Here the CDR3 reads CASSSYPQGGNTEAFF. CDR3 coding DNA: TGTGCCAGCTCATCCTACCCTCAGGGGGGAAACACTGAAGCTTTCTTT.